The 16 T cell receptor beta chains listed next were all sequenced from one sample in a study of T cells after yellow fever vaccination. TCRdb re-called the 5' RACE reads with MiXCR, one entry per CDR3 protein. The sample yields hundreds of thousands of distinct CDR3 sequences, around 16% seen once. This sample comprised PBMCs, obtained 5 days after the first yellow fever vaccination. The receptors come from a man younger than 35 who received the YFV17D yellow fever vaccine.

This clonotype was seen a handful of times. This sequence joins TRBV23-1 and TRBJ2-7; 12 nucleotides match TRBD1. TRBV23-1 is given ORF status, its function remaining uncertain. The junction had 12 bases not matched to a gene; V was cut back by 6 bases and J by 0 bases. The CDR3 contains 18 residues. The CDR3 spells CASRTGQGAIPPSYEQYV. The DNA of the CDR3 is TGCGCCAGCAGGACGGGACAGGGGGCGATTCCACCCTCCTACGAGCAGTACGTC.

This clonotype came up a few times. The chain is built from TRBV6-2 or TRBV6-3 and TRBJ2-3; D remains unclear. Germline V gene lookup returns CDR1 MNHEY and CDR2 SVGEGT. Deletions cut 0 bases from V and 8 bases from J, with 9 bases between. This CDR3 is built from 13 residues. CDR3 sequence: CASSYSPGATQYF. The CDR3 nucleotides read TGTGCCAGCAGTTACTCACCCGGCGCTACGCAGTATTTT.

This clonotype was seen only a few times. The V gene is TRBV7-9, the J gene TRBJ2-1; D is undetermined. The CDR3 totals 17 residues. The V end lost 1 base, the J end lost 6 bases, and 19 bases lay between the germline ends. Germline CDR1 reads SEHNR; CDR2 reads FQNEAQ (reference sequence). CDR3 in amino acids: CASSLERDPWVSNEQFF. CDR3 bases: TGTGCCAGCAGCTTAGAGCGAGACCCGTGGGTGTCCAATGAGCAGTTCTTC. The full variable domain, completed using reference TRBV7-9 and TRBJ2-1, is DTGVSQNPRHKITKRGQNVTFRCDPISEHNRLYWYRQTLGQGPEFLTYFQNEAQLEKSRLLSDRFSAERPKGSFSTLEIQRTEQGDSAMYLCASSLERDPWVSNEQFFGPGTRLTVL.

The chain couples TRBV3-1 to TRBJ2-7; no clear D gene. This CDR3 region has 16 residues. V was pared by 0 bases and J by 5 bases, with 17 bases between. Per the germline V gene, CDR1 is LGHDT and CDR2 is YNNKEL (reference sequence). This chain's CDR3 is CASSQDYQPPPHEQYF. CDR3 DNA: TGTGCCAGCAGCCAAGATTACCAGCCACCCCCTCACGAGCAGTACTTC.

This clonotype was counted only a few times. The chain links TRBV20-1 to TRBJ2-3, with 10 bases identical to TRBD2. The CDR3 extends over 17 amino acids. The trim removed 4 bases at V and 1 base at J, leaving 11 bases unmatched. CDR1 and CDR2 from the germline V gene are DFQATT and SNEGSKA (reference sequence). The CDR3 sequence: CSAIRLAGAGGTDTQYF. CDR3 in DNA: TGCAGTGCTATTCGGCTAGCGGGGGCCGGGGGCACAGATACGCAGTATTTT.

The chain employs TRBV7-6 and TRBJ1-5, with a tentative D call TRBD1 (6 bases). The CDR3 is 18 amino acids. Germline V CDR1 and CDR2: SGHVS, FNYEAQ. V lost 1 base and J lost 2, with 18 bases in between. The CDR3 sequence is CASSLGSPGERGNQPQHF. CDR3 DNA sequence: TGTGCCAGCAGCTTAGGTTCCCCAGGGGAGAGGGGCAATCAGCCCCAGCATTTT.

V usage is TRBV12-3 or TRBV12-4 and J usage is TRBJ2-1; 10 bases fit TRBD2. Unmatched junction bases numbered 5, after V lost 6 bases and J lost 6 bases. The CDR3 is 14 amino acids. CDR3 sequence (DNA): TGTGCCAGCAGCAGAAGACTAGCGGGCAATGAGCAGTTCTTC. As protein: CASSRRLAGNEQFF.

This clonotype has only a few counts. V is TRBV28 and J is TRBJ2-2; 8 bases align to TRBD1. Germline values: CDR1 MDHEN, CDR2 SYDVKM. The CDR3 consists of 16 residues. The V and J ends lost 8 bases and 5 bases, in that order; junction bases with no gene match: 13. CDR3 in amino acids: CASRARVRQGTGELFF. The CDR3 DNA follows: TGTGCCAGCCGTGCACGAGTTCGACAGGGGACCGGGGAGCTGTTTTTT.

The chain couples TRBV12-3 or TRBV12-4 to TRBJ2-3; TRBD2 aligns across 10 bases. The CDR3 is made up of 17 amino acids. V lost 8 bases and J lost 0; bases outside the gene matches: 11. The CDR3 here is CASSLPAGLASTDTQYF. Written as DNA, the CDR3 is TGTGCCAGCTCCCTACCGGCGGGACTAGCGAGCACAGATACGCAGTATTTT.

This clonotype was detected a few times. This chain uses TRBV7-6 with TRBJ2-2, with 8 bases lining up with TRBD1. This CDR3 is 17 amino acids long. The junction had 11 bases not matched to a gene; V was cut back by 4 bases and J by 4 bases. Germline-derived CDR1 and CDR2 are SGHVS and FNYEAQ. The CDR3 region has the DNA TGTGCCAGCAGCTCAGGTCCCGGGACAGGAGCCACCGGGGAGCTGTTTTTT. This sequence encodes CASSSGPGTGATGELFF. Full variable domain (remainder filled in from reference TRBV7-6 and TRBJ2-2): GAGVSQSPRYKVTKRGQDVALRCDPISGHVSLYWYRQALGQGPEFLTYFNYEAQQDKSGLPNDRFSAERPEGSISTLTIQRTEQRDSAMYRCASSSGPGTGATGELFFGEGSRLTVL.

This clonotype was seen at least ten times. The chain recombines TRBV20-1 with TRBJ2-7; 10 bases are shared with TRBD1. J was trimmed by 4 bases and V by 5 bases; bases with no gene match: 8. The germline V gene encodes CDR1 DFQATT and CDR2 SNEGSKA (reference sequence). CDR3 length: 14 amino acids. CDR3 sequence (DNA): TGCAGTGCTGAAGAACCGGGACAGGGGTACGAGCAGTACTTC. This translates into CSAEEPGQGYEQYF.

This sequence joins TRBV27 and TRBJ2-1; D is ambiguous. Deletions cut 6 bases from V and 5 bases from J, with 14 bases between. This CDR3 spans 14 amino acids. Germline-derived CDR1 and CDR2 are MNHEY and SMNVEV (reference sequence). The CDR3 DNA follows: TGTGCCAGCAGCCTTCGCGCGGCTAACAATGAGCAGTTCTTC. Its protein product is CASSLRAANNEQFF.

This clonotype was recorded at least ten times. A junction end diverges from the germline sequence, so it may reflect a read error. The chain is built from TRBV5-1 and TRBJ2-1; D uncertain. The CDR3 totals 12 residues. CDR1 SGHRS and CDR2 YFSETQ come from the germline V gene. The CDR3 sequence: CASSLSYNEQFF. DNA for the CDR3: TGTGCCAGCAGCCTCTCCTACAATGAGCAGTTCTTC. Variable domain in full (rest from reference TRBV5-1 and TRBJ2-1): KAGVTQTPRYLIKTRGQQVTLSCSPISGHRSVSWYQQTPGQGLQFLFEYFSETQRNKGNFPGRFSGRQFSNSRSEMNVSTLELGDSALYLCASSLSYNEQFFGPGTRLTVL.

CDR3 bases: TGTGCCAGCAGTTACCTTTTGGAGGGGAATGGCTACACCTTC. This sequence encodes CASSYLLEGNGYTF. This chain links TRBV6-2 or TRBV6-3 with TRBJ1-2, with a tentative D call TRBD1 (5 bases). V was pared by 2 bases and J by 6 bases, with 13 bases between. The CDR3 has 14 residues. Germline CDR1 reads MNHEY; CDR2 reads SVGEGT.

In this sample, this clonotype turned up a few times. The rearrangement uses TRBV5-4 and TRBJ1-1; D gene unclear. Germline assignment: CDR1 SGHNT and CDR2 YYREEE (reference sequence). The CDR3 consists of 13 residues. V gave up 4 bases and J gave up 0 bases, with 7 bases separating them. CDR3 in DNA: TGTGCCAGCAGCCGCTGGATGAACACTGAAGCTTTCTTT. Translated: CASSRWMNTEAFF. The whole variable domain, filled in from reference TRBV5-4 and TRBJ1-1, reads ETGVTQSPTHLIKTRGQQVTLRCSSQSGHNTVSWYQQALGQGPQFIFQYYREEENGRGNFPPRFSGLQFPNYSSELNVNALELDDSALYLCASSRWMNTEAFFGQGTRLTVV.

This clonotype was seen a few times. This chain connects TRBV5-1 to TRBJ2-2; D call uncertain. CDR3 length equals 14 residues. The V and J ends lost 7 bases and 0 bases respectively, with 10 bases between them. CDR1 and CDR2 from the germline V gene are SGHRS and YFSETQ. The CDR3 bases are TGCGCCAGCCAACCAACTACGAACACCGGGGAGCTGTTTTTT. Translated, it gives CASQPTTNTGELFF.